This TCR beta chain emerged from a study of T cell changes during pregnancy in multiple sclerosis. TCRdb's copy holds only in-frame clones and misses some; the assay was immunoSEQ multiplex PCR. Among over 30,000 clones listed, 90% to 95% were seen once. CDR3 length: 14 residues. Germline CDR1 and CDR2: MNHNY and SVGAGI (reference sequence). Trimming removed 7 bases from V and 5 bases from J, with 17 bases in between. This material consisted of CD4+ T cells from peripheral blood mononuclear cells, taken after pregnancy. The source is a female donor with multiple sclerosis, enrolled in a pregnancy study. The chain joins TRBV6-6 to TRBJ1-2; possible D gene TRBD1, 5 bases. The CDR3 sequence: CASTQWAGNYGYTF. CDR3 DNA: TGTGCCAGCACCCAGTGGGCAGGGAATTATGGCTACACCTTC.